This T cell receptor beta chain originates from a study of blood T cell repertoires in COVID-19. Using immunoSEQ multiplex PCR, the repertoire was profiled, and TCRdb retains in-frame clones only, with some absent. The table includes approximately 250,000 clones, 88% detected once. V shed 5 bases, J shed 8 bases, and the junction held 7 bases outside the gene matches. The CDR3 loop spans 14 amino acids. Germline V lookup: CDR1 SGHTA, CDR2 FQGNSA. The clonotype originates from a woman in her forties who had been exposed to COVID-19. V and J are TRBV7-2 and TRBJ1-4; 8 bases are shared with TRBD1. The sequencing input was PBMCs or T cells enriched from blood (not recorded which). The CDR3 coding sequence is TGTGCCAGCAGCCCCCGCGACAGGGGCGAAAAACTGTTTTTT. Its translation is CASSPRDRGEKLFF.